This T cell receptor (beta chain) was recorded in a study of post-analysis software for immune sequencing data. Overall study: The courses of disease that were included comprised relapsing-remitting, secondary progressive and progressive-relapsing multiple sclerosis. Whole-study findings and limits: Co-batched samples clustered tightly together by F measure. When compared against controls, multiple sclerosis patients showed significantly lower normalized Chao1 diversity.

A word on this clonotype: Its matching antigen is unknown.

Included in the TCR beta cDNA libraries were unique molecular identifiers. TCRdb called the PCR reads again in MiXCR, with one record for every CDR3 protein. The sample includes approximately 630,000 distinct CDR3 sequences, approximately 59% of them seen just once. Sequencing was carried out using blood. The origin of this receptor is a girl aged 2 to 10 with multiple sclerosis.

The CDR3 DNA follows: TGTGCCGGCTCTTTAGGACAGGGGGCTGAAGCTTTCTTT. Its translation is CAGSLGQGAEAFF. The chain links TRBV6-5 to TRBJ1-1, with 10 nucleotides matching TRBD1. After removal of 11 bases from V and 6 bases from J, the junction contained 9 bases not matched to a gene. The germline V gene has CDR1 MNHEY and CDR2 SVGAGI. The CDR3 is 13 residues long.